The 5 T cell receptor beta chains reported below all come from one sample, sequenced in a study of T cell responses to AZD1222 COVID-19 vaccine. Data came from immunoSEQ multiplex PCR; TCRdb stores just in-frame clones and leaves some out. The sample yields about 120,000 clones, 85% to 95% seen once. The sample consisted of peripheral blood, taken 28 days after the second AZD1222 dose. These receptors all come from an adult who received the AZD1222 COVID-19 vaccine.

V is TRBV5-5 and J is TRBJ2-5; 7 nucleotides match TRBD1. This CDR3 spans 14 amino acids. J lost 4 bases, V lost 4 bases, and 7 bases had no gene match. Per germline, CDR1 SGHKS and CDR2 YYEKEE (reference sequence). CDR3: CASSRTGAGETQYF. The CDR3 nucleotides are TGTGCCAGCAGCCGCACAGGGGCTGGAGAGACCCAGTACTTC.

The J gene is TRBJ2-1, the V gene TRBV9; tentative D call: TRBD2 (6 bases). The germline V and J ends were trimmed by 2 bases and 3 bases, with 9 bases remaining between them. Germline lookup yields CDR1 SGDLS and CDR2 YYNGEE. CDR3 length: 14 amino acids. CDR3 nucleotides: TGTGCCAGCAGCGTGGGGGGAAGCTACAATGAGCAGTTCTTC. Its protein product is CASSVGGSYNEQFF.

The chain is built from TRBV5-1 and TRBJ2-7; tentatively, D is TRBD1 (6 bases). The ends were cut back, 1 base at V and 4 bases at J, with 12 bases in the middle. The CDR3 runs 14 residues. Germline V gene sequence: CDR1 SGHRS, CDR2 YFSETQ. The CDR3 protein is CASSLSRGSYEQYF. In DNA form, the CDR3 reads TGCGCCAGCAGCTTGTCCAGGGGTTCTTACGAGCAGTACTTC.

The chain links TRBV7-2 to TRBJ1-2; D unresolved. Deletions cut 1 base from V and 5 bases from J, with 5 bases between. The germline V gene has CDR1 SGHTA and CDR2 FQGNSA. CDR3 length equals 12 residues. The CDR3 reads CASSLEGYGYTF. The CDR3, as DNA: TGTGCCAGCAGCTTAGAAGGTTATGGCTACACCTTC.

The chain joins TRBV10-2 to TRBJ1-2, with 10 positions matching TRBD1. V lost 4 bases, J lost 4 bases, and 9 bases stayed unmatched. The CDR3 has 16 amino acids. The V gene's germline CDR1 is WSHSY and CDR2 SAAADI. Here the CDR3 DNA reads TGCGCCAGCAGTGTTAGACAGGGGGCGTCTGGCTATGGCTACACCTTC. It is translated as CASSVRQGASGYGYTF.